This T cell receptor (beta chain) came from a study of shared clonotypes between healthy human individuals. General study results and limits: Donor clonotype sharing was expected to depend on sequencing depth. Generation of non-shared clonotypes was less probable than generation of clonotypes shared by all four donors.

In the naive CD8 group, cells lacked CD45RO and were positively selected for CCR7, so terminally differentiated effector memory CD45RA+ cells were left out. Assay used: immunoSEQ multiplex PCR; TCRdb lists only in-frame clones, some missing. The table has about 2.1 million clones, 85% to 95% seen once. In the case of this clone: What it binds is unknown.

This TCR was sampled from a man between 18 and 35 years old in good health. Some clones in this sample may be carry-over from other donors' samples. The sample was naive CD8+ T cells from PBMCs.

The CDR3 nucleotides are TGTGCCAGCAGTTTATCAACCCGGGGTATCGGGGAGACCCAGTACTTC. The encoded protein is CASSLSTRGIGETQYF. The gene calls are TRBV27 and TRBJ2-5, with D possibly matching TRBD2 (5 bases). Germline V gene lookup returns CDR1 MNHEY and CDR2 SMNVEV (reference sequence). Trimming removed 0 bases from V and 5 bases from J, with 16 bases in between. The CDR3 contains 16 residues.